The clone carrying this T cell receptor (beta chain) was observed a handful of times. What it binds is unknown. CDR1 DFQATT and CDR2 SNEGSKA come from the germline V gene (reference sequence). V lost 0 bases, J lost 4 bases, and 12 bases stayed unmatched. CDR3 size: 17 residues. MiXCR, run by TCRdb on the reads, gives a single entry per CDR3 protein. Of 45,000 to 50,000 distinct CDR3 sequences in the sample, approximately 19% were seen once. The data were taken from a study of T cell repertoires in cytomegalovirus infection. As for the study in general: Indications came from public TCR beta signatures; they pointed to CMV infection and to a matching HLA type.

Sequenced material: CD8+ T cells from cultured PBMCs, taken from culture after CMV antigen stimulation. The chain couples TRBV20-1 to TRBJ2-5; 9 bases align to TRBD2. This TCR came from a human donor in good health (CMV status not recorded). Some clones in this sample may be carry-over from other donors' samples. In nucleotides, the CDR3 is TGCAGTGCTAGAGATATGGTAGCGGGGGAGCGGGGAGAGACCCAGTACTTC. This encodes CSARDMVAGERGETQYF.